The 30 T cell receptor beta chains below come from one sample, sequenced in a study of identical twins. Each CDR3 protein gets one entry after TCRdb re-called the 5' RACE reads with MiXCR. Of 410,000 or so distinct CDR3 sequences listed, about 18% were seen once; the top ten hold 12%. Sequencing was carried out using naive T cells sorted from blood. The receptors derive from a man aged 50 to 59 in good health.

This clonotype was seen many times. The CDR3 DNA follows: TGTGCCACCACCCCCGACAAGACCACAGATACGCAGTATTTT. Translated, it gives CATTPDKTTDTQYF. This chain connects TRBV28 to TRBJ2-3; D gene uncertain. The germline gives CDR1 MDHEN, CDR2 SYDVKM. CDR3 size: 14 residues. V was cut by 10 bases and J by 2 bases, with 16 bases left in between.

This clonotype was detected only a few times. The chain has TRBV5-1 and TRBJ1-2; D is ambiguous. Germline CDR1 SGHRS, CDR2 YFSETQ. The CDR3 consists of 13 residues. V lost 4 bases and J 8 bases, leaving 15 bases between the germline ends. CDR3 coding DNA: TGCGCCAGCAGCCTGATTCCTGGAGGAGGCTACACCTTC. Translated: CASSLIPGGGYTF.

Ten or more counts support this clonotype. This chain joins TRBV20-1 and TRBJ2-1; tentative D call: TRBD2 (5 bases). The germline V gene has CDR1 DFQATT and CDR2 SNEGSKA (reference sequence). The CDR3 length is 13 residues. The V gene lost 7 bases and the J gene lost 7 bases, with 17 bases spanning the gap. CDR3 bases: TGCAGTGTCGACCCGGGAAGAGAGAATGAGCAGTTCTTC. Residues: CSVDPGRENEQFF.

This chain joins TRBV28 and TRBJ2-4; D possibly corresponds to TRBD2 (6 bases). The CDR3 is made up of 13 amino acids. Deletions cut 7 bases from V and 8 bases from J, with 15 bases between. The germline gives CDR1 MDHEN, CDR2 SYDVKM. CDR3 sequence (DNA): TGTGCCAGCACCGGCGGGGTGGAATACATTCAGTACTTC. Protein: CASTGGVEYIQYF.

This clonotype appeared a few times. The chain uses TRBV6-5 and TRBJ1-1; 7 bases are shared with TRBD1. Germline values: CDR1 MNHEY, CDR2 SVGAGI. With 2 bases clipped from V and 1 base from J, the junction kept 10 bases outside the gene matches. The CDR3 consists of 17 residues. In DNA form, the CDR3 reads TGTGCCAGCAGTTACCGTCACTATACAGGGGCGAACACTGAAGCTTTCTTT. Translation gives CASSYRHYTGANTEAFF.

This clonotype was counted at least ten times. In DNA, the CDR3 is TGTGCCAGCAGTTACCGAGGTTACGGGGGGGCTTACACAGATACGCAGTATTTT. Its protein is CASSYRGYGGAYTDTQYF. This chain uses TRBV6-5 with TRBJ2-3; TRBD2 agrees at 8 bases. There are 18 residues in the CDR3. Looked up from germline, CDR1 is MNHEY and CDR2 is SVGAGI. Trimming took 2 bases from V and 2 from J; bases not matched to a gene: 12.

This clonotype was picked up many times. The chain carries TRBV12-3 or TRBV12-4 and TRBJ2-3, with TRBD2 matching over 7 bases. The CDR3 has 13 amino acids. V dropped 5 bases and J dropped 5; count of bases not matched to a gene: 4. This chain's CDR3 is CASSLGLEDTQYF. CDR3 coding DNA: TGTGCCAGCAGTCTCGGACTAGAAGATACGCAGTATTTT.

This clonotype came up many times. The CDR3 bases are TGTGCCAGCAGCCCCACTAGCGGGAGGGGGACCCAGTACTTC. The encoded protein is CASSPTSGRGTQYF. The chain has TRBV12-3 or TRBV12-4 and TRBJ2-5; TRBD2 aligns across 13 bases. The V segment lost 6 bases and the J segment 7 bases; nucleotides outside the gene matches: 5. This CDR3 contains 14 residues.

This clonotype was detected many times. The CDR3 protein is CASSYQDSNEQFF. CDR3 coding DNA: TGTGCCAGCAGTTACCAAGACAGCAATGAGCAGTTCTTC. The chain employs TRBV5-6 and TRBJ2-1; perhaps TRBD1 as D (5 bases). The length of the CDR3 is 13 residues. Germline V gene data show CDR1 as SGHDT and CDR2 as YYEEEE. Deletions cut 5 bases from V and 6 bases from J, with 12 bases between.

This clonotype was recorded many times. The V and J genes are TRBV10-3 and TRBJ1-1, with D possibly matching TRBD1 (6 bases). The CDR3 has 17 residues. Germline CDR1 is ENHRY and CDR2 is SYGVKD. V shed 5 bases and J shed 0 bases, with 19 bases lying between them. The CDR3 DNA sequence: TGTGCCATCAGTCAAAAACGACAGGAGATCATGAACACTGAAGCTTTCTTT. It specifies CAISQKRQEIMNTEAFF.

The chain is built from TRBV5-1 and TRBJ2-7; 8 nucleotides agree with TRBD2. Germline V gene sequence: CDR1 SGHRS, CDR2 YFSETQ. The ends lost 0 bases at V and 4 bases at J; junction bases unmatched: 3. This CDR3 is 14 amino acids long. Here the CDR3 DNA reads TGCGCCAGCAGCTTGGTGCGCGGGGGGTACGAGCAGTACTTC. Protein sequence: CASSLVRGGYEQYF.

This clonotype was seen at least ten times. This chain connects TRBV4-3 to TRBJ2-7; TRBD1 aligns across 9 bases. V shed 3 bases, J shed 4 bases, and the junction held 7 bases outside the gene matches. The CDR3 has 15 amino acids. Germline V CDR1 and CDR2: LGHNA, YSLEER. CDR3 region: CASSQRPGQGYEQYF. The DNA for the CDR3 is TGCGCCAGCAGCCAGCGTCCGGGACAGGGATACGAGCAGTACTTC.

This chain connects TRBV12-3 or TRBV12-4 to TRBJ1-2; D is uncertain. V lost 8 bases, J lost 4 bases, and 8 bases lay in between. This CDR3 spans 11 amino acids. In DNA form, the CDR3 reads TGTGCCAGCTGGGGAGGCTATGGCTACACCTTC. It translates to CASWGGYGYTF.

This chain connects TRBV6-2 or TRBV6-3 to TRBJ2-7, with D unclear. The length of the CDR3 is 15 residues. Germline-derived CDR1 and CDR2 are MNHEY and SVGEGT. Between the trimmed V and J ends, which lost 6 bases and 2 bases, there was a span of 17 bases. The CDR3 nucleotides are TGTGCCAGCAGCTATCTAGACCGGCTCACCTACGAGCAGTACTTC. Its protein is CASSYLDRLTYEQYF.

This clonotype was found a few times. V gene TRBV7-2 combines with J gene TRBJ2-3; D may be TRBD2 (6 bases). Germline V gene data show CDR1 as SGHTA and CDR2 as FQGNSA. Trimming left V 7 bases short and J 6 bases short, with 14 bases between. The CDR3 contains 13 residues. The CDR3 DNA reads as TGTGCCAGCATCGGGGGTCGGGGGGATACGCAGTATTTT. Its protein product is CASIGGRGDTQYF.

This rearrangement joins TRBV30 to TRBJ2-7; 7 bases match TRBD2. Germline lookup yields CDR1 GTSNPN and CDR2 SVGIG (reference sequence). After removal of 4 bases from V and 0 bases from J, the junction contained 3 bases not matched to a gene. The CDR3 covers 13 residues. CDR3 amino acids: CAWKRELSYEQYF. Written as DNA, the CDR3 is TGTGCCTGGAAGCGGGAACTCTCCTACGAGCAGTACTTC. Together with reference TRBV30 and TRBJ2-7, the CDR3 gives the full variable domain: SQTIHQWPATLVQPVGSPLSLECTVEGTSNPNLYWYRQAAGRGLQLLFYSVGIGQISSEVPQNLSASRPQDRQFILSSKKLLLSDSGFYLCAWKRELSYEQYFGPGTRLTVT.

This clonotype was detected a few times. The genes are TRBV20-1 and TRBJ2-1; 13 bases are shared with TRBD2. Trimming took 6 bases from V and 10 from J; bases not matched to a gene: 12. Germline V CDR1 and CDR2: DFQATT, SNEGSKA (reference sequence). This CDR3 has 15 amino acids. As DNA, the CDR3 is TGCAGTGCATACGGGACTAGCGGGACTAAATTGGAGCAGTTCTTC. Protein sequence: CSAYGTSGTKLEQFF.

This clonotype was observed many times. The chain combines TRBV29-1 with TRBJ1-1; maybe TRBD1 (5 bases). Germline CDR1 reads SQVTM; CDR2 reads ANQGSEA. V lost 4 bases and J 5 bases, leaving 17 bases between the germline ends. The CDR3 is made up of 14 amino acids. For the CDR3, the DNA is TGCAGCGTTGTGGGGCCTATTAAGGGGACTGAAGCTTTCTTT. Encoded protein: CSVVGPIKGTEAFF.

This clonotype came up a few times. The chain joins TRBV12-3 or TRBV12-4 to TRBJ2-3; D is unresolved. The CDR3 loop spans 15 amino acids. V gave up 5 bases and J gave up 1 base, with 13 bases separating them. CDR3 sequence reads: CASSPPWAGTDTQYF. The DNA for the CDR3 is TGTGCCAGCAGTCCTCCATGGGCAGGCACAGATACGCAGTATTTT.

The genes are TRBV20-1 and TRBJ2-4, with D possibly matching TRBD2 (7 bases). The CDR3 sequence is 17 residues long. The germline V gene encodes CDR1 DFQATT and CDR2 SNEGSKA (reference sequence). The V end was cut by 6 bases, the J end by 1 base, with 22 bases between. The CDR3 nucleotides are TGCAGTGCAAGGGGGACTCTCCGGGAGGCGGCCAAAAACATTCAGTACTTC. Protein sequence: CSARGTLREAAKNIQYF.

V gene TRBV20-1 combines with J gene TRBJ2-5; D is undetermined. V was clipped by 5 bases and J by 0 bases, with 13 bases between them. The CDR3 has 14 residues. CDR1 and CDR2 from the germline V gene are DFQATT and SNEGSKA (reference sequence). In DNA form, the CDR3 reads TGCAGTGCTGACACCGACCGAGACCAAGAGACCCAGTACTTC. Encoded protein: CSADTDRDQETQYF.

A word on this clonotype: A junction boundary mismatches the germline segment, possibly from a read error. The chain combines TRBV5-1 with TRBJ2-5, with D perhaps TRBD1 (5 bases). This CDR3 has 14 amino acids. Germline loops: CDR1 SGHRS, CDR2 YFSETQ. In DNA, the CDR3 is TGCGCCAGCAGCTTGGTGATGGGGCTAGAGACCCGGTACTTC. Amino acid sequence: CASSLVMGLETRYF.

CDR3 amino acids: CAIRGTDNNEQFF. The CDR3, as DNA: TGTGCCATCCGAGGGACAGACAACAATGAGCAGTTCTTC. The rearrangement links TRBV10-3 to TRBJ2-1, with 7 nucleotides matching TRBD1. Germline CDR1 and CDR2: ENHRY and SYGVKD. The CDR3 consists of 13 residues. The V and J ends lost 8 bases and 5 bases, in that order; junction bases with no gene match: 6.

The V gene is TRBV4-3, the J gene TRBJ1-4; D might be TRBD1 (6 bases). Trimming removed 0 bases at V and 11 bases at J, with 16 bases between. CDR1 and CDR2 (germline): LGHNA, YSLEER. This CDR3 is built from 15 residues. The CDR3 sequence is CASSQDKGTTGKLFF. In DNA, the CDR3 is TGCGCCAGCAGCCAAGATAAAGGGACAACCGGGAAACTGTTTTTT.

The DNA of the CDR3 is TGTGCCAGCAGCTTAGGACCGGGACAGGGGAGGTACGAGCAGTACTTC. Translated, it gives CASSLGPGQGRYEQYF. This sequence joins TRBV11-2 and TRBJ2-7; TRBD1 aligns across 10 bases. J was trimmed by 4 bases and V by 1 base; bases with no gene match: 7. This CDR3 has 16 amino acids. Germline V gives CDR1 SGHAT, CDR2 FQNNGV.

The chain links TRBV20-1 to TRBJ2-7; D unresolved. The V end lost 0 bases, the J end lost 2 bases, and 5 bases lay between the germline ends. This CDR3 has 12 amino acids. The germline CDR1 and CDR2 sequences are DFQATT and SNEGSKA (reference sequence). The DNA for the CDR3 is TGCAGTGCTAGAGACCTTACCTACGAGCAGTACTTC. Encoded protein: CSARDLTYEQYF.

The chain links TRBV15 to TRBJ2-2; TRBD2 aligns across 16 bases. J lost 1 base, V lost 0 bases, and 8 bases had no gene match. The germline gives CDR1 LNHNV, CDR2 YYDKDF (reference sequence). The CDR3 consists of 21 residues. CDR3 nucleotides: TGTGCCACCAGCAGAGACACAGGGACTAGCGGGAGGGCCGGGAACACCGGGGAGCTGTTTTTT. This encodes CATSRDTGTSGRAGNTGELFF.

In this sample, this clonotype turned up a few times. V usage is TRBV7-3 and J usage is TRBJ2-1; 7 nucleotides agree with TRBD2. Germline CDR1 is SGHTA and CDR2 is FQGTGA. The CDR3 consists of 16 residues. V lost 5 bases and J lost 7; bases outside the gene matches: 14. CDR3 in amino acids: CASSLLMRGGTNEQFF. Written as DNA, the CDR3 is TGTGCCAGCAGCCTACTAATGCGGGGAGGGACGAATGAGCAGTTCTTC.

This clonotype was observed at least ten times. The J gene is TRBJ2-4, the V gene TRBV2, with D hard to call. Germline lookup yields CDR1 SNHLY and CDR2 FYNNEI. Trimming took off 0 bases at V and 9 bases at J, with 9 bases between the two ends. The CDR3 sequence is 13 residues long. Here the CDR3 DNA reads TGTGCCAGCAGTGAAGCCGGGTCTGTCATTCAGTACTTC. Its protein is CASSEAGSVIQYF.

The chain links TRBV29-1 to TRBJ1-1; D gene unclear. The CDR3 has 13 amino acids. CDR1 is SQVTM and CDR2 is ANQGSEA in the germline V gene. Trimming cost V 4 bases and J 4 bases, with 13 bases left between them. CDR3 sequence: CSVAREIGTEAFF. In DNA, the CDR3 is TGCAGCGTTGCGAGGGAGATCGGCACTGAAGCTTTCTTT.